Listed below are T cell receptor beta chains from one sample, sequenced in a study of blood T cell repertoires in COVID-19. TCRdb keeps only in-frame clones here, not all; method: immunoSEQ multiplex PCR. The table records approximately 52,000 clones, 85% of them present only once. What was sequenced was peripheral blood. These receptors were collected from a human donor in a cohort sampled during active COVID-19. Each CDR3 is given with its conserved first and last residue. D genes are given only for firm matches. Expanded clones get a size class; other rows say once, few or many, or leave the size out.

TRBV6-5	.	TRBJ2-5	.	CASSPGAGGTQYF	TGTGCCAGCAGTCCAGGGGCCGGAGGGACCCAGTACTTC
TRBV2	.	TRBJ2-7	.	CAGAPGQFYEQYF	TGTGCCGGAGCCCCGGGACAATTTTACGAGCAGTACTTC
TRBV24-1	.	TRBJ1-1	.	CATSGDTMNTEAFF	TGTGCCACCAGCGGGGACACCATGAACACTGAAGCTTTCTTT
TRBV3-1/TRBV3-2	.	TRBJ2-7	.	CASSQVFSSGSPYEQYF	TGTGCCAGCAGCCAAGTATTTTCATCGGGGTCTCCCTACGAGCAGTACTTC
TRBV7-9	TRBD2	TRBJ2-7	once	CASSSSGTSGRYEQYF	TGTGCCAGCAGCTCGTCCGGGACTAGCGGGAGATACGAGCAGTACTTC
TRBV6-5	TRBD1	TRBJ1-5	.	CASRQGGGQPQHF	TGTGCCAGTCGACAGGGCGGAGGCCAGCCCCAGCATTTT
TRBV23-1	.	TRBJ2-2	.	CASRGARRGTITGELFF	TGCGCCAGTAGGGGGGCACGGCGGGGGACAATCACCGGGGAGCTGTTTTTT
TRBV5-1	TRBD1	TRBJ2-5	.	CASSSQGARAETQYF	TGCGCCAGCAGCTCACAGGGGGCGCGGGCCGAGACCCAGTACTTC
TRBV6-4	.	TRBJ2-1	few	CASSDSRGDYNEQFF	TGTGCCAGCAGTGACTCCCGGGGTGACTACAATGAGCAGTTCTTC
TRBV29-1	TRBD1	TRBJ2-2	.	CSVAGGRSTGELFF	TGCAGCGTAGCAGGGGGCAGGAGCACCGGGGAGCTGTTTTTT
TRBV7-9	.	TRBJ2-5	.	CASSLGGLETQYF	TGTGCCAGCAGCTTAGGGGGGCTAGAGACCCAGTACTTC
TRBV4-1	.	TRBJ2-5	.	CASSQGGQGSYQETQYF	TGCGCCAGCAGCCAAGGGGGGCAGGGAAGTTATCAAGAGACCCAGTACTTC
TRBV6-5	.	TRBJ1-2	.	CASSYLRSGYGYTF	TGTGCCAGCAGTTACCTGCGCAGCGGCTATGGCTACACCTTC
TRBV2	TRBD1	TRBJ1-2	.	CASKIQGGNYGYTF	TGTGCCAGCAAAATACAGGGGGGTAACTATGGCTACACCTTC
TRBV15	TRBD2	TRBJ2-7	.	CATSSGISPGRASYEQYF	TGTGCCACCAGCAGCGGAATCTCTCCCGGGAGGGCCTCCTACGAGCAGTACTTC
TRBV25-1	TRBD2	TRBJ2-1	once	CASSDLTSGGNEQFF	TGTGCCAGCAGTGACCTGACTAGCGGGGGGAATGAGCAGTTCTTC
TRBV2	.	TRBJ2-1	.	CASSDLISYNEQFF	TGTGCCAGCAGTGACCTTATTTCCTACAATGAGCAGTTCTTC
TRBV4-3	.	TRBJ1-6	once	CASSQDRGGNSPLHF	TGCGCCAGCAGCCAAGACCGGGGAGGGAATTCACCCCTCCACTTT
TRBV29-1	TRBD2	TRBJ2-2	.	CSVVASGRTGGELFF	TGCAGCGTTGTAGCCAGCGGGAGAACGGGCGGGGAGCTGTTTTTT
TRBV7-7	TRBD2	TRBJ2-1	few	CASSFRRREAPNYNEQFF	TGTGCCAGCAGCTTTAGGAGACGGGAGGCTCCCAACTACAATGAGCAGTTCTTC
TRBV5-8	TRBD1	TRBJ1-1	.	CASSLSRTGKAEAFF	TGTGCCAGCAGCTTGTCACGGACAGGGAAGGCTGAAGCTTTCTTT
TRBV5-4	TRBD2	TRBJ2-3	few	CASSPSGRLEDTQYF	TGTGCCAGCAGCCCTAGCGGGAGGCTGGAAGATACGCAGTATTTT
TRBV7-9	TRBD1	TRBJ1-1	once	CASSLETGDSLLF	TGTGCCAGCAGCTTAGAGACAGGGGACTCTCTCCTATTT
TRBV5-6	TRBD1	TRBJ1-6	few	CASSGTGSYNSPLHF	TGTGCCAGCAGCGGGACAGGGAGCTATAATTCACCCCTCCACTTT
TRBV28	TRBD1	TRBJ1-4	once	CASSPTTGAAEKLFF	TGTGCCAGCAGTCCTACGACAGGGGCGGCTGAAAAACTGTTTTTT
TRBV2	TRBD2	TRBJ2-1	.	CASWGLAGDSNEQFF	TGTGCCAGCTGGGGACTAGCGGGAGACAGCAATGAGCAGTTCTTC
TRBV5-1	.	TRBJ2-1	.	CASSLVMYNEQFF	TGCGCCAGCAGCTTGGTAATGTACAATGAGCAGTTCTTC
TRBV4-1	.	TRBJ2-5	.	CASSQDLSGVQETQYF	TGCGCCAGCAGCCAAGATCTAAGCGGAGTCCAAGAGACCCAGTACTTC
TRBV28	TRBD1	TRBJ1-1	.	CASTVSGTANTEAFF	TGTGCCAGCACCGTCTCCGGGACAGCGAACACTGAAGCTTTCTTT
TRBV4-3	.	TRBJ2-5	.	CASSQGGQKETQYF	TGCGCCAGCAGCCAGGGGGGACAGAAAGAGACCCAGTACTTC
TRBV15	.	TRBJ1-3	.	CATSRDGNRGLIPDTIYF	TGTGCCACCAGCAGAGATGGGAACCGAGGACTCATCCCGGACACCATATATTTT
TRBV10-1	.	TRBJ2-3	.	CASSEQRSTDTQYF	TGCGCCAGCAGTGAGCAGCGGAGCACAGATACGCAGTATTTT
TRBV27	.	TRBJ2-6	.	CASSLSRSPGANVLTF	TGTGCCAGCAGTTTATCGAGGTCACCTGGGGCCAACGTCCTGACTTTC
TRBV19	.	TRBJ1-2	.	CASSPTQTGTYGYTF	TGTGCCAGTAGTCCCACCCAGACAGGAACTTATGGCTACACCTTC
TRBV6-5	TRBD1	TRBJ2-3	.	CASRPTGVPDTQYF	TGTGCCAGCAGGCCTACAGGGGTTCCAGATACGCAGTATTTT
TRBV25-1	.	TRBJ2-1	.	CASSTRDIYNEQFF	TGTGCCAGCAGTACCCGGGACATTTACAATGAGCAGTTCTTC
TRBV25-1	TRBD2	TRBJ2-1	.	CASSDPTSGNNEQFF	TGTGCCAGCAGTGACCCGACTAGCGGGAACAATGAGCAGTTCTTC
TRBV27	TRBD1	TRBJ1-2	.	CASSRDRRGYGYTF	TGTGCCAGCAGCCGGGACAGAAGGGGCTATGGCTACACCTTC
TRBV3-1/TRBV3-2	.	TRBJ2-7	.	CASSRLPDSPPYEQYF	TGTGCCAGCAGCCGGTTACCGGACAGTCCGCCCTACGAGCAGTACTTC
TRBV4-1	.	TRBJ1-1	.	CASSQRQDLNTEAFF	TGCGCCAGCAGCCAACGACAGGACCTGAACACTGAAGCTTTCTTT
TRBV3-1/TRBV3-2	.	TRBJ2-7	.	CASSLSRAQYF	TGTGCCAGCAGCCTTAGTCGCGCGCAGTACTTC
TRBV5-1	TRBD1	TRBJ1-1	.	CASSSRTGGGTEAFF	TGCGCCAGCAGCTCAAGGACAGGGGGAGGCACTGAAGCTTTCTTT
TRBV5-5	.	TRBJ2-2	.	CASSLLQGSTGELFF	TGTGCCAGCAGCTTGTTGCAGGGTAGCACCGGGGAGCTGTTTTTT
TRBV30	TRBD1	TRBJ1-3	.	CAWSPGTVAGNTIYF	TGTGCCTGGAGTCCGGGGACAGTCGCTGGAAACACCATATATTTT
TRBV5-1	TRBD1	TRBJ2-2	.	CASSLGDRGSGELFF	TGCGCCAGCAGCTTGGGGGACAGGGGATCCGGGGAGCTGTTTTTT
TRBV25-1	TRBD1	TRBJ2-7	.	CASSDWGQGAEQYF	TGTGCCAGCAGTGACTGGGGACAGGGGGCCGAGCAGTACTTC
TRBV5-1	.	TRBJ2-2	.	CASSLVAGSEELFF	TGCGCCAGCAGCTTGGTGGCGGGGAGTGAGGAGCTGTTTTTT
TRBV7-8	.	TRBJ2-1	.	CASSLRRIPYNEQFF	TGTGCCAGCAGCTTACGGCGGATACCTTACAATGAGCAGTTCTTC
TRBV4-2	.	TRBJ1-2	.	CASSQDVTGGVNGYTF	TGTGCCAGCAGCCAAGATGTGACGGGGGGCGTCAACGGCTACACCTTC